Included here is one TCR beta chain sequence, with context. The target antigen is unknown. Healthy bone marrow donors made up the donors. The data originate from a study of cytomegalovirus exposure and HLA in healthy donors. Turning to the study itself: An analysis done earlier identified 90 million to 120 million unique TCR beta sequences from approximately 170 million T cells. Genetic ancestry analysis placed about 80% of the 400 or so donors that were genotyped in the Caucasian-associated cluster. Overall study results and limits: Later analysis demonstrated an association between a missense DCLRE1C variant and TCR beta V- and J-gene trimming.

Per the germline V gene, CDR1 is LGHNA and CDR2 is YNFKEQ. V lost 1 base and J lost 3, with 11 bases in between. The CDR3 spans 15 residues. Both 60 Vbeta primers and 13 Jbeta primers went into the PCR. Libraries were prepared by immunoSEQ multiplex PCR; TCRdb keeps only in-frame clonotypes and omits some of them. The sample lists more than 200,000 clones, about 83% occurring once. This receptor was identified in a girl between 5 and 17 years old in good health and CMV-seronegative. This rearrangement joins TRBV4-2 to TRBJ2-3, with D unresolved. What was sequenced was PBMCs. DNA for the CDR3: TGTGCCAGCAGCCAAGGGTCGCGGCTAACAGATACGCAGTATTTT. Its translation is CASSQGSRLTDTQYF.